This TCR beta chain was obtained from a study of T cells in Graves' hyperthyroidism and ophthalmopathy. Study-wide findings and caveats: Expanded thyroid clonotypes (above 0.001) were mostly also found in blood.

The investigators amplified TCR beta CDR3 regions from RNA transcripts. A first-round RT-PCR of the TCR CDR3 used the HTBI primer set. TCRdb re-called the multiplex PCR reads with MiXCR, one entry per CDR3 protein. The table has about 360,000 distinct CDR3 sequences, about 12% seen once. A lack of ophthalmopathy progression within 18 months defined stable Graves' hyperthyroidism. Those patients with uncontrolled infection, other autoimmune disease, pregnancy or lactation were excluded. Based on clinical symptoms, serum thyroxine and TRAb, thyroid ultrasound and orbital computed tomography, diagnoses were reached. To note about this clonotype: The antigen remains unidentified.

J was trimmed by 5 bases and V by 0 bases; bases with no gene match: 1. The V gene's germline CDR1 is SGDLS and CDR2 YYNGEE. The length of the CDR3 is 14 residues. V is TRBV9 and J is TRBJ2-5; 10 nucleotides line up with TRBD1. The clonotype originates from a woman under 30 with Graves' hyperthyroidism. The specimen sequenced was blood. DNA for the CDR3: TGTGCCAGCAGCGTAGTGGGACAGGGGGAGACCCAGTACTTC. Translation gives CASSVVGQGETQYF.